Presented here are 10 T cell receptor beta chains from one specimen sequenced in a study of T cell responses to AZD1222 COVID-19 vaccine. Sequenced by immunoSEQ multiplex PCR; TCRdb stores in-frame clones only, minus some. The sample carries about 68,000 clones, 80% recorded once. The specimen was peripheral blood, collected on day 0 of AZD1222 vaccination. Every receptor here comes from an adult in good health.

This clone was detected only once. This chain links TRBV7-8 with TRBJ1-4; D unclear. The CDR3 is 14 residues long. Trimming shortened V by 1 base and J by 8 bases, and 11 bases separated the two germline ends. Germline CDR1 is SGHVS and CDR2 is FQNEAQ. In DNA form, the CDR3 reads TGTGCCAGCAGCTTAGGTGAGGCGACGGAAAAACTGTTTTTT. Encoded protein: CASSLGEATEKLFF.

The V call is TRBV5-1, the J call TRBJ2-1; no reliable D call. Between the trimmed V and J ends, which lost 4 bases and 4 bases, there was a span of 12 bases. This CDR3 is built from 14 residues. Looked up from germline, CDR1 is SGHRS and CDR2 is YFSETQ. The CDR3 DNA is TGCGCCAGCAGCACGGGTAACGATTACAATGAGCAGTTCTTC. Protein sequence: CASSTGNDYNEQFF.

This clone occurred once. This sequence joins TRBV19 and TRBJ1-5; D possibly corresponds to TRBD1 (6 bases). The CDR3 sequence is 14 residues long. Germline CDR1 and CDR2: LNHDA and SQIVND (reference sequence). Trimming shortened V by 3 bases and J by 7 bases, and 13 bases separated the two germline ends. The DNA of the CDR3 is TGTGCCAGTAGTATTGAAAGGGGGTGGCAGCCCCAGCATTTT. Protein product: CASSIERGWQPQHF.

The gene calls are TRBV6-5 and TRBJ1-1; no firm D call. The CDR3 sequence is 12 residues long. Trimming took 6 bases from V and 1 from J, leaving 6 bases between them. Per the germline V gene, CDR1 is MNHEY and CDR2 is SVGAGI. The CDR3 DNA reads TGTGCCAGCAGACAGCCGAACACTGAAGCTTTCTTT. This codes for CASRQPNTEAFF.

The chain combines TRBV20-1 with TRBJ2-7, with 9 bases lining up with TRBD1. The J segment lost 7 bases and the V segment lost 3 bases, leaving 10 bases of the junction unmatched. Looked up from germline, CDR1 is DFQATT and CDR2 is SNEGSKA (reference sequence). This CDR3 is built from 14 residues. In DNA, the CDR3 is TGCAGTGCTAGTCCCGGGACAGGGTCGGGGGAGCAGTACTTC. It encodes CSASPGTGSGEQYF.

The rearrangement joins TRBV6-1 to TRBJ1-1; D not resolved. Trimming stripped 3 bases from V and 0 bases from J, with 8 bases between. This CDR3 spans 14 amino acids. Looked up from germline, CDR1 is MNHNS and CDR2 is SASEGT. The CDR3 sequence: CASSDVRLNTEAFF. In DNA form, the CDR3 reads TGTGCCAGCAGTGATGTCAGGTTGAACACTGAAGCTTTCTTT.

This clone is a singleton in its sample. V usage is TRBV6-5 and J usage is TRBJ1-6; weak D call: TRBD1 (5 bases). The CDR3 runs to 16 residues. Germline values: CDR1 MNHEY, CDR2 SVGAGI. V was cut by 2 bases and J by 12 bases, with 20 bases left in between. CDR3 sequence reads: CASSYDPTGTALPLHF. The CDR3 DNA follows: TGTGCCAGCAGTTACGACCCCACCGGGACGGCATTACCCCTCCACTTT.

This clone was seen just once. The V and J genes are TRBV25-1 and TRBJ1-1; D may be TRBD1 (5 bases). V lost 3 bases, J lost 6 bases, and 14 bases lay in between. The CDR3 sequence is 14 residues long. Germline CDR1 reads MGHDK; CDR2 reads SYGVNS. The CDR3 loop is CASSEGWAGSEAFF. The CDR3 DNA is TGTGCCAGCAGTGAGGGTTGGGCAGGGTCTGAAGCTTTCTTT.

This clone was seen once. The chain carries TRBV19 and TRBJ2-4, with D possibly matching TRBD2 (6 bases). Germline CDR1 is LNHDA and CDR2 is SQIVND (reference sequence). Trimming removed 2 bases from V and 4 bases from J, with 12 bases in between. There are 15 residues in the CDR3. CDR3 sequence reads: CASSISSRGKNIQYF. In DNA form, the CDR3 reads TGTGCCAGTAGTATAAGTAGCCGGGGGAAAAACATTCAGTACTTC.

This sequence joins TRBV6-5 and TRBJ1-3; 7 bases are shared with TRBD1. The CDR3 is 14 residues long. Looked up from germline, CDR1 is MNHEY and CDR2 is SVGAGI. V shed 5 bases and J 1 base; nucleotides not matched to a gene: 2. This CDR3 reads CASSKQGSGNTIYF. The DNA for the CDR3 is TGTGCCAGCAGTAAACAGGGGTCTGGAAACACCATATATTTT.